This T cell receptor (beta chain) was recorded in a study of cytomegalovirus exposure and HLA in healthy donors. Germline V gives CDR1 GTSNPN, CDR2 SVGIG (reference sequence). Deletions cut 3 bases from V and 14 bases from J, with 17 bases between. This CDR3 region has 13 residues. PCR involved 60 Vbeta and 13 Jbeta primers. Assay: immunoSEQ multiplex PCR; the TCRdb copy retains only in-frame clones and omits some. This sample's table has about 130,000 clones. This clonotype originated in a woman aged 40 to 55 in good health and CMV-seropositive. The sample consisted of PBMCs. The chain combines TRBV30 with TRBJ1-6, with D uncertain. The CDR3 loop reads CAWSPVRPETLHF. The CDR3 bases are TGTGCCTGGAGCCCTGTAAGGCCGGAGACCCTCCACTTT.